These T cell receptor beta chains were read from a single sample in a study of T cell responses to AZD1222 COVID-19 vaccine. Libraries were prepared by immunoSEQ multiplex PCR; TCRdb keeps only in-frame clonotypes and omits some of them. This table holds 150,000 to 200,000 clones, about 93% found once. Sequenced material: peripheral blood, taken on day 0 of AZD1222 vaccination. Receptors were obtained from an adult in good health. CDR3s include the opening cysteine and the closing phenylalanine or tryptophan. A D gene is named only where the DNA matches it firmly. The size entry is marked missing in some rows and otherwise reads once, few, many or a size class.

CASSPMSGAYYGYTF	TGTGCCAGCAGCCCCATGTCCGGGGCCTATTATGGCTACACCTTC	TRBV28	NA	NA	TRBJ1-2
CAWRQGGNTEAFF	TGTGCCTGGAGGCAGGGGGGGAACACTGAAGCTTTCTTT	TRBV30	TRBD1	NA	TRBJ1-1
CASSYDRTLNEQFF	TGTGCCAGCAGTTACGACAGAACTCTCAATGAGCAGTTCTTC	TRBV2	NA	once	TRBJ2-1
CASSLSNRDGEKLFF	TGTGCCAGCAGTTTATCGAACAGGGATGGGGAAAAACTGTTTTTT	TRBV27	NA	NA	TRBJ1-4
CASNLNGAGYGTEAFF	TGTGCCAGCAACCTAAACGGCGCAGGTTATGGCACTGAAGCTTTCTTT	TRBV7-2	NA	NA	TRBJ1-1
CASSLLSTSKQYF	TGTGCCAGCAGTCTCCTATCGACATCGAAGCAGTACTTC	TRBV28	NA	NA	TRBJ2-7
CASSLDTGAEKLFF	TGTGCCAGCAGCTTAGATACGGGGGCTGAAAAACTGTTTTTT	TRBV11-2	NA	NA	TRBJ1-4
CASSYGDTGELFF	TGTGCCAGCAGTTACGGGGATACCGGGGAGCTGTTTTTT	TRBV6-5	NA	once	TRBJ2-2
CASSYSRQGGTEAFF	TGTGCCAGCAGTTACTCGCGGCAGGGCGGCACTGAAGCTTTCTTT	TRBV6-6	NA	NA	TRBJ1-1
CASSLVLNTEAFF	TGTGCCAGCAGTTTAGTTTTGAACACTGAAGCTTTCTTT	TRBV12-3/TRBV12-4	NA	NA	TRBJ1-1
CASSNRGPTSRKNIQYF	TGTGCCAGCAGCAACAGGGGGCCGACTAGCCGTAAAAACATTCAGTACTTC	TRBV14	TRBD1	NA	TRBJ2-4
CASSLDRGSNQPQHF	TGCGCCAGCAGCTTGGACCGGGGGAGCAATCAGCCCCAGCATTTT	TRBV5-1	NA	NA	TRBJ1-5
CASSLDQYQETQYF	TGTGCCAGCAGCTTAGACCAGTACCAAGAGACCCAGTACTTC	TRBV7-9	NA	NA	TRBJ2-5
CASSQGPQPLYEQYF	TGTGCCAGCAGCCAAGGGCCCCAGCCCCTCTACGAGCAGTACTTC	TRBV14	NA	NA	TRBJ2-7
CASSRERPGPNEQFF	TGTGCCAGCAGCCGTGAGCGTCCAGGGCCCAATGAGCAGTTCTTC	TRBV5-4	NA	NA	TRBJ2-1
CAISESLRGYTF	TGTGCCATCAGTGAAAGCTTGAGAGGCTACACCTTC	TRBV10-3	NA	NA	TRBJ1-2
CASSPGTGSYEQYF	TGTGCCAGCAGTCCCGGGACAGGATCCTACGAGCAGTACTTC	TRBV28	TRBD1	NA	TRBJ2-7
CASSIPGRSNTEAFF	TGTGCCAGCAGCATCCCGGGACGGTCGAACACTGAAGCTTTCTTT	TRBV7-9	NA	few	TRBJ1-1
CASSSRGGTEAFF	TGTGCCAGCAGTTCGAGGGGAGGGACTGAAGCTTTCTTT	TRBV27	NA	NA	TRBJ1-1